The TCR beta chain under discussion was sequenced for a study of blood T cell repertoires in COVID-19. Germline CDR1 KGHSH, CDR2 LQKENI. V gave up 3 bases and J gave up 4 bases, with 7 bases separating them. This CDR3 has 13 amino acids. How the authors handled the data: Reference gene primers were amplified, and this amplification served to estimate nucleated cell counts. The repertoire was sequenced with immunoSEQ multiplex PCR; TCRdb's copy has only in-frame clones and lacks some. The D gene and trimming were derived from the DNA, and the V and J assignments and clone size from that table. The sample contains around 200,000 clones, approximately 90% of which appear only once.

The sequenced material came from PBMCs or T cells enriched from blood (not recorded which). The sequence derives from a man aged 25 to 40 who had recovered from COVID-19. V usage is TRBV18 and J usage is TRBJ1-3, with D unresolved. The CDR3 region is CASSPNQGNTIYF. The CDR3, as DNA: TGTGCCAGCTCACCGAACCAGGGAAACACCATATATTTT.